This entry lists 17 T cell receptor beta chains sequenced from one sample in a study of shared clonotypes between healthy human individuals. The table came from immunoSEQ multiplex PCR; TCRdb's copy has only in-frame clones and leaves some out. This table has about 490,000 clones, 76% appearing once. Sequenced input: PBMCs. Receptor source: a woman aged 40 to 55 in good health. Some clones in this sample may be carry-over from other donors' samples.

The gene calls are TRBV5-1 and TRBJ2-5, with 7 positions matching TRBD2. Germline CDR1 SGHRS, CDR2 YFSETQ. V gave up 1 base and J gave up 1 base; unmatched junction bases: 4. CDR3 size: 15 residues. The CDR3 loop reads CASSLILASQETQYF. Written as DNA, the CDR3 is TGCGCCAGCAGCTTGATACTAGCGAGCCAAGAGACCCAGTACTTC.

The table lists this clone with a few counts. The chain recombines TRBV28 with TRBJ1-1; D is perhaps TRBD1 (6 bases). Germline V gene sequence: CDR1 MDHEN, CDR2 SYDVKM. The CDR3 is made up of 15 amino acids. The V end was cut by 5 bases, the J end by 4 bases, with 17 bases between. The CDR3 sequence is CASSATGMEGTEAFF. The CDR3 nucleotides are TGTGCCAGCAGTGCAACAGGGATGGAGGGCACTGAAGCTTTCTTT.

The rearrangement joins TRBV21-1 to TRBJ1-1. TRBV21-1 is labeled a pseudogene. CDR3 length: 13 amino acids. The CDR3 DNA reads TGTGCCAGCACCAAGAGGGGGAACACTGAAGCTTTCTTT. Its protein product is CASTKRGNTEAFF.

The CDR3 DNA sequence: TGCGCCAGCAGCCGAGGGACACCAAATGAAAAACTGTTTTTT. It yields the protein CASSRGTPNEKLFF. The J gene is TRBJ1-4, the V gene TRBV4-3, with D possibly matching TRBD1 (6 bases). Germline lookup yields CDR1 LGHNA and CDR2 YSLEER. The CDR3 totals 14 residues. Between the trimmed V and J ends, which lost 4 bases and 5 bases, there was a span of 11 bases.

In this sample, this clone turned up a few times. Other DNA sequences in this specimen translate into the identical CDR3. The chain couples TRBV10-2 to TRBJ2-1, with D perhaps TRBD1 (6 bases). The CDR3 is 16 amino acids. Between the trimmed V and J ends, which lost 0 bases and 0 bases, there was a span of 9 bases. Germline CDR1 is WSHSY and CDR2 is SAAADI. The CDR3 nucleotides are TGCGCCAGCAGTGAGTCAGACAGGAGCTCCTACAATGAGCAGTTCTTC. Amino acid sequence: CASSESDRSSYNEQFF.

This chain connects TRBV5-1 to TRBJ1-5, with TRBD1 identical over 7 bases. J was trimmed by 2 bases and V by 1 base; bases with no gene match: 0. Per germline, CDR1 SGHRS and CDR2 YFSETQ. CDR3 size: 14 residues. CDR3 residues: CASSLTGGNQPQHF. CDR3 DNA sequence: TGCGCCAGCAGCTTGACAGGGGGCAATCAGCCCCAGCATTTT.

The chain joins TRBV13 to TRBJ2-3; no definite D call. Trimming took 5 bases from V and 4 from J, leaving 10 bases between them. The CDR3 is made up of 13 amino acids. Germline lookup yields CDR1 PRHDT and CDR2 FYEKMQ (reference sequence). CDR3 nucleotide sequence: TGTGCCAGCAGCCGTCCCGGGTCAGATACGCAGTATTTT. Its protein is CASSRPGSDTQYF.

This rearrangement joins TRBV14 to TRBJ2-1; a weak D match, TRBD2 (5 bases). The CDR3 is 17 residues long. CDR1 SGHDN and CDR2 FVKESK come from the germline V gene. The V gene lost 4 bases and the J gene lost 6 bases, with 22 bases spanning the gap. The CDR3 region is CASSPAFGSGVVNEQFF. The CDR3 DNA follows: TGTGCCAGCAGCCCGGCCTTTGGTTCCGGGGTAGTCAATGAGCAGTTCTTC.

This clone was counted only a few times. The V gene is TRBV4-1, the J gene TRBJ2-2, with 10 bases fitting TRBD1. The CDR3 is 14 amino acids. The germline V gene has CDR1 MGHRA and CDR2 YSYEKL. J lost 6 bases, V lost 4 bases, and 2 bases had no gene match. The CDR3 bases are TGCGCCAGCAGCCGGGACAGGGGCGCCGGGGAGCTGTTTTTT. It is translated as CASSRDRGAGELFF.

The chain uses TRBV2 and TRBJ2-5, with D hard to call. CDR1 is SNHLY and CDR2 is FYNNEI in the germline V gene. CDR3 size: 11 residues. Trimming took off 7 bases at V and 7 bases at J, with 10 bases between the two ends. CDR3 nucleotide sequence: TGTGCCAGCACCCCGCTAGGGACCCAGTACTTC. It codes for CASTPLGTQYF.

V usage is TRBV6-5 and J usage is TRBJ2-7, with unresolved D. Trimming left V 8 bases short and J 1 base short, with 9 bases between. Germline CDR1 reads MNHEY; CDR2 reads SVGAGI. The CDR3 loop spans 12 amino acids. The CDR3 loop is CASGYGSYEQYF. CDR3 DNA: TGTGCCAGCGGCTATGGGTCCTACGAGCAGTACTTC.

This rearrangement joins TRBV15 to TRBJ1-1; no clear D. The length of the CDR3 is 15 residues. Trimming shortened V by 1 base and J by 1 base, and 10 bases separated the two germline ends. Germline-derived CDR1 and CDR2 are LNHNV and YYDKDF (reference sequence). DNA of the CDR3: TGTGCCACCAGCAGAGGGGGAGATGGGAACACTGAAGCTTTCTTT. It specifies CATSRGGDGNTEAFF.

This chain joins TRBV7-9 and TRBJ1-5, with a tentative D call TRBD1 (6 bases). Trimming removed 5 bases at V and 4 bases at J, with 15 bases between. Germline CDR1 SEHNR, CDR2 FQNEAQ (reference sequence). The length of the CDR3 is 15 residues. CDR3 in amino acids: CASSLGGARNQPQHF. DNA of the CDR3: TGTGCCAGCAGCCTCGGGGGGGCGCGAAATCAGCCCCAGCATTTT.

The chain employs TRBV2 and TRBJ2-3; possibly TRBD1 for D (5 bases). V was pared by 2 bases and J by 5 bases, with 5 bases between. Germline CDR1 SNHLY, CDR2 FYNNEI. The CDR3 is made up of 12 amino acids. This CDR3 reads CASSETGDTQYF. The CDR3 coding sequence is TGTGCCAGCAGTGAAACAGGAGATACGCAGTATTTT.

In this sample, this clone turned up a few times. One junction end does not reproduce the germline sequence, and a read error may be involved. The J gene is TRBJ1-2, the V gene TRBV2; 7 bases map to TRBD1. Germline CDR1 reads SNHLY; CDR2 reads FYNNEI. The CDR3 consists of 13 residues. This CDR3 is CASRAGGDYGYAF. The CDR3 region has the DNA TGTGCCAGCAGAGCAGGGGGAGACTATGGCTACGCCTTC.

This clone was observed a few times. V is TRBV28 and J is TRBJ2-7; the match to TRBD2 covers 7 bases. CDR1 is MDHEN and CDR2 is SYDVKM in the germline V gene. Germline trimming cut 3 bases from V and 2 bases from J; bases unmatched to any gene: 4. The length of the CDR3 is 14 residues. The CDR3 DNA follows: TGTGCCAGCAGTTTCGGTGGGAGGGCCTACGAGCAGTACTTC. Protein sequence: CASSFGGRAYEQYF.

The chain combines TRBV11-2 with TRBJ2-3, with 7 nucleotides matching TRBD2. The CDR3 extends over 16 amino acids. Germline CDR1 reads SGHAT; CDR2 reads FQNNGV. Trimming took 1 base from V and 1 from J; bases not matched to a gene: 5. Written as DNA, the CDR3 is TGTGCCAGCAGCTTAGGGGGTGGGAGGGGCACAGATACGCAGTATTTT. Encoded protein: CASSLGGGRGTDTQYF. The variable domain in full, with the rest retrieved from reference TRBV11-2 and TRBJ2-3, is EAGVAQSPRYKIIEKRQSVAFWCNPISGHATLYWYQQILGQGPKLLIQFQNNGVVDDSQLPKDRFSAERLKGVDSTLKIQPAKLEDSAVYLCASSLGGGRGTDTQYFGPGTRLTVL.